This TCR beta chain was recovered during a study of identical twins. Study results and caveats: Reduced insertions were recorded for abundant cord blood beta clonotypes, with no such pattern in memory repertoires.

Unique molecular identifiers were present on the cDNA, which also gained a universal primer site by template switching. TCRdb called the 5' RACE reads again in MiXCR, with one record for every CDR3 protein. The table lists more than 400,000 distinct CDR3 sequences, 15% of them singletons. This clonotype was picked up a small number of times. Its antigen is still unknown. The germline V and J ends were trimmed by 8 bases and 4 bases, with 17 bases remaining between them. The CDR3 extends over 13 amino acids. Germline V gene lookup returns CDR1 DFQATT and CDR2 SNEGSKA (reference sequence). This sample was shared with a second study, whose subject was yellow fever vaccine responses in identical twins.

Sequencing was carried out using CD4+ T cells sorted from blood. This chain connects TRBV20-1 to TRBJ1-1, with D possibly matching TRBD1 (5 bases). This receptor was obtained from a woman younger than 35 in good health. CDR3 sequence: CSSRRGTGTEAFF. CDR3 sequence (DNA): TGCAGTTCCCGCCGAGGGACTGGCACTGAAGCTTTCTTT.